The rows below give T cell receptor beta chains drawn from one sample of a study of T cell changes during pregnancy in multiple sclerosis. TCRdb keeps only in-frame clones here, not all; method: immunoSEQ multiplex PCR. This sample yields 100,000 or so clones, of which roughly 91% are seen a single time; approximately 4.7% belongs to the top ten. Sequencing used peripheral blood, obtained in the first trimester of pregnancy. The source is a female donor with multiple sclerosis, enrolled in a pregnancy study. Each CDR3 is given with its conserved first and last residue. Each record gives: J gene, D gene, clone size, V gene, CDR3 protein, CDR3 DNA. The D gene is left open where the match is weak. Some rows mark clone size as missing; the rest say once, few, many or name a class of expanded clone.

>TRBJ1-4|.|.|TRBV2
CASRAVEKLFF
TGTGCCAGCAGGGCAGTTGAAAAACTGTTTTTT
>TRBJ2-7|TRBD1|.|TRBV7-8
CASSPTGTGWYEQYF
TGTGCCAGCAGCCCGACCGGGACAGGGTGGTACGAGCAGTACTTC
>TRBJ1-4|.|.|TRBV7-9
CASSLSGPTNEKLFF
TGTGCCAGCAGCTTATCTGGCCCAACGAATGAAAAACTGTTTTTT
>TRBJ1-5|TRBD1|.|TRBV4-1
CASSQLGDRSNQPQHF
TGCGCCAGCAGCCAACTGGGGGACAGGAGCAATCAGCCCCAGCATTTT
>TRBJ1-2|.|few|TRBV11-2
CASSLGQLYGYTF
TGTGCCAGCAGCTTAGGACAGCTCTATGGCTACACCTTC
>TRBJ2-2|.|.|TRBV11-3
CASSYISSTGGGELFF
TGTGCCAGCAGCTACATCTCCTCGACAGGCGGCGGGGAGCTGTTTTTT
>TRBJ1-2|TRBD1|.|TRBV10-3
CATCPRQGDGYTF
TGTGCCACCTGCCCGAGACAGGGAGATGGCTACACCTTC
>TRBJ2-5|.|.|TRBV7-2
CASSPVALVQETQYF
TGTGCCAGCAGCCCGGTAGCGCTCGTACAAGAGACCCAGTACTTC
>TRBJ1-5|.|.|TRBV9
CASSLQGYSNQPQHF
TGTGCCAGCAGTCTACAGGGCTATAGCAATCAGCCCCAGCATTTT
>TRBJ2-5|TRBD1|.|TRBV6-5
CASSYSTGAGKTQYF
TGTGCCAGCAGTTACTCGACAGGGGCTGGGAAGACCCAGTACTTC
>TRBJ1-4|.|.|TRBV5-4
CASSPGNEKLFF
TGTGCCAGCAGCCCGGGGAATGAAAAACTGTTTTTT